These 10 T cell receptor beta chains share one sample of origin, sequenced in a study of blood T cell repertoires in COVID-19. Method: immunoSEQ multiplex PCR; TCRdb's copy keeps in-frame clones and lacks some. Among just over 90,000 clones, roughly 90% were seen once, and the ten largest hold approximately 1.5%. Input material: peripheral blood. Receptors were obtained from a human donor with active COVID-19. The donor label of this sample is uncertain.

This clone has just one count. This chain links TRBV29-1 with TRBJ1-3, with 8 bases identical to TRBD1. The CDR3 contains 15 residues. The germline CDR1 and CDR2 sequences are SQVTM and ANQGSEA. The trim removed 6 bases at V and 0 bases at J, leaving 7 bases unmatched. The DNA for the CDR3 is TGCAGCGTCTTACCCGACAGGGGCTCTGGAAACACCATATATTTT. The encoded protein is CSVLPDRGSGNTIYF.

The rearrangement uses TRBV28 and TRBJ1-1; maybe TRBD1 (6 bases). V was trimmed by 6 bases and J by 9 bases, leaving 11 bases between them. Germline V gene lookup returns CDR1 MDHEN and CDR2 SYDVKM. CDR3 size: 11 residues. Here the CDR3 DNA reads TGTGCCAGCAGCGAAGGGGGAAAAGCTTTCTTT. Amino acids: CASSEGGKAFF.

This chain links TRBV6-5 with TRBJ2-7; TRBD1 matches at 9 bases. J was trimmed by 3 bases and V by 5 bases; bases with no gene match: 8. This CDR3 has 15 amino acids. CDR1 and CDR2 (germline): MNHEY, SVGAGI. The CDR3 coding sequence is TGTGCCAGCAGTCCCCAAGGGACAGGGATCTACGAGCAGTACTTC. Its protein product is CASSPQGTGIYEQYF.

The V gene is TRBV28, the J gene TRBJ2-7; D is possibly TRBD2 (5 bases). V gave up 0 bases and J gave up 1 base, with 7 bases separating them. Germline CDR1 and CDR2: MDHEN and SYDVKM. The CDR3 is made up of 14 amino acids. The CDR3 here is CASSLWRESYEQYF. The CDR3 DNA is TGTGCCAGCAGTTTATGGAGGGAGTCCTACGAGCAGTACTTC.

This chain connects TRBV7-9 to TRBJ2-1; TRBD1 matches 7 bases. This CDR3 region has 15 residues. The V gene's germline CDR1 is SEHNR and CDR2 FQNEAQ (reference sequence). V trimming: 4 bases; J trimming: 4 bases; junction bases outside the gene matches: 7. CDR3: CASSSGQESYNEQFF. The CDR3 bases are TGTGCCAGCAGCTCCGGACAGGAGTCTTACAATGAGCAGTTCTTC.

This chain's CDR3 is CASSQHSGGDTDTQYF. DNA for the CDR3: TGTGCCAGCAGCCAGCATAGCGGGGGGGACACAGATACGCAGTATTTT. The chain couples TRBV11-3 to TRBJ2-3; 11 nucleotides match TRBD2. This CDR3 spans 16 amino acids. Germline loops: CDR1 SGHNT, CDR2 YENEEA. J lost 2 bases, V lost 5 bases, and 6 bases had no gene match.

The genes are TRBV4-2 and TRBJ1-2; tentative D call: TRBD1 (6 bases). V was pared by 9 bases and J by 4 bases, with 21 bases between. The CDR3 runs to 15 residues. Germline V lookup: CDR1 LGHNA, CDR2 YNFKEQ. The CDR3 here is CASSTSNRVLYGYTF. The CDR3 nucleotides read TGTGCCAGTAGTACTTCTAACAGGGTGCTCTATGGCTACACCTTC.

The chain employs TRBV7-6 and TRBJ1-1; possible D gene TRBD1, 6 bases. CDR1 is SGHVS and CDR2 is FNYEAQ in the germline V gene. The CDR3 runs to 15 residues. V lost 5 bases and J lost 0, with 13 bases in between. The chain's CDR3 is CASSERGGLNTEAFF. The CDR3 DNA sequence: TGTGCCAGCAGCGAAAGGGGGGGTTTGAACACTGAAGCTTTCTTT.

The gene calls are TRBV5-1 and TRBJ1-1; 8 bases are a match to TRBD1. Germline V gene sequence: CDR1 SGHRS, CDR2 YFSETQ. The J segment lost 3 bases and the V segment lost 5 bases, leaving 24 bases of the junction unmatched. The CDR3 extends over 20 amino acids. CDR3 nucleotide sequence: TGCGCCAGCAGTTTTCTCTCTGGACAGGGAACGGGGATTGTGGACACTGAAGCTTTCTTT. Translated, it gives CASSFLSGQGTGIVDTEAFF.

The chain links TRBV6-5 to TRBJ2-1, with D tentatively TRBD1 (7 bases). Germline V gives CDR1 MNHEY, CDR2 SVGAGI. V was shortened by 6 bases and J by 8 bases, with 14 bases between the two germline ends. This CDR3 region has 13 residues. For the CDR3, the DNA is TGTGCCAGCAGCAGGGGGGCCTCGCATGAGCAGTTCTTC. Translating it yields CASSRGASHEQFF.